Below are 24 T cell receptor beta chains sequenced from a single sample in a study of cytomegalovirus exposure and HLA in healthy donors. Primers included in the PCR were 60 Vbeta and 13 Jbeta primers. Sequencing was performed with immunoSEQ multiplex PCR; in TCRdb, only in-frame clones are kept and a portion is missing. The table lists about 160,000 clones, about 86% of them singletons. The specimen sequenced was PBMCs. Receptors were obtained from a woman between 18 and 29 years old in good health and CMV-seronegative.

This rearrangement joins TRBV9 to TRBJ1-1, with TRBD1 matching over 8 bases. The length of the CDR3 is 16 residues. J lost 0 bases, V lost 0 bases, and 4 bases had no gene match. CDR1 is SGDLS, CDR2 YYNGEE, per germline. This CDR3 is CASSVAGTGLNTEAFF. The CDR3 nucleotides read TGTGCCAGCAGCGTAGCGGGGACAGGCTTGAACACTGAAGCTTTCTTT.

The V gene is TRBV28, the J gene TRBJ1-1, with D tentatively TRBD1 (5 bases). Germline V gives CDR1 MDHEN, CDR2 SYDVKM. The CDR3 is 19 amino acids. Trimming removed 5 bases at V and 3 bases at J, with 28 bases between. DNA of the CDR3: TGTGCCAGCAGTCCCCTGACCCGTCGATGGGGCCGAAACGACACTGAAGCTTTCTTT. Translating it yields CASSPLTRRWGRNDTEAFF.

V is TRBV19 and J is TRBJ2-7; D unresolved. Germline V gene lookup returns CDR1 LNHDA and CDR2 SQIVND (reference sequence). The CDR3 consists of 13 residues. Trimming removed 10 bases from V and 2 bases from J, with 15 bases in between. The CDR3 reads CATSRVIPYEQYF. The DNA for the CDR3 is TGTGCCACCTCCCGGGTGATCCCCTACGAGCAGTACTTC. Drawing the rest from reference TRBV19 and TRBJ2-7, the complete variable domain is DGGITQSPKYLFRKEGQNVTLSCEQNLNHDAMYWYRQDPGQGLRLIYYSQIVNDFQKGDIAEGYSVSREKKESFPLTVTSAQKNPTAFYLCATSRVIPYEQYFGPGTRLTVT.

In this sample, this clone turned up a few times. This chain links TRBV6-1 with TRBJ1-4, with D perhaps TRBD1 (5 bases). The CDR3 runs 14 residues. In germline, CDR1 is MNHNS, CDR2 SASEGT. Trimming took off 2 bases at V and 9 bases at J, with 13 bases between the two ends. The CDR3 DNA follows: TGTGCCAGCAGTGAATCCCGGGGGTATCAAAAACTGTTTTTT. This gives the protein CASSESRGYQKLFF.

The genes are TRBV27 and TRBJ1-5; D gene uncertain. The CDR3 is 13 amino acids. Trimming took 4 bases from V and 7 from J, leaving 11 bases between them. Looked up from germline, CDR1 is MNHEY and CDR2 is SMNVEV (reference sequence). DNA of the CDR3: TGTGCCAGCAGTTGGAGGGTGGGCCAGCCCCAGCATTTT. The encoded protein is CASSWRVGQPQHF.

The chain links TRBV6-5 to TRBJ1-2, with 9 nucleotides matching TRBD1. V gave up 6 bases and J gave up 6 bases; unmatched junction bases: 8. The CDR3 totals 14 residues. CDR1 MNHEY and CDR2 SVGAGI come from the germline V gene. This CDR3 is CASRGTGIRDGYTF. For the CDR3, the DNA is TGTGCCAGCAGGGGGACAGGGATCAGGGATGGCTACACCTTC.

This chain links TRBV30 with TRBJ2-7; 9 bases line up with TRBD2. This CDR3 is 15 amino acids long. J was trimmed by 4 bases and V by 2 bases; bases with no gene match: 9. The V gene's germline CDR1 is GTSNPN and CDR2 SVGIG (reference sequence). This CDR3 reads CAWSRSWLAGYEQYF. The CDR3 region has the DNA TGTGCCTGGAGTCGGTCCTGGCTAGCGGGATACGAGCAGTACTTC. Full variable domain (outside the CDR3, taken from reference TRBV30 and TRBJ2-7): SQTIHQWPATLVQPVGSPLSLECTVEGTSNPNLYWYRQAAGRGLQLLFYSVGIGQISSEVPQNLSASRPQDRQFILSSKKLLLSDSGFYLCAWSRSWLAGYEQYFGPGTRLTVT.

Note on this clone: An end of the junction does not agree with germline; a read error may underlie this. The gene calls are TRBV7-7 and TRBJ2-5; no clear D gene. The CDR3 sequence is 12 residues long. Germline CDR1 and CDR2: SSHAT and FNYEAQ (reference sequence). Here the CDR3 reads CASSSTLGTQYF. The CDR3 DNA reads as TGTGCTAGCAGCTCCACCCTAGGGACCCAGTACTTC.

CDR3 sequence: CAWSPDDRGATNEKLFF. The CDR3, as DNA: TGTGCCTGGAGCCCCGATGACAGGGGGGCAACTAATGAAAAACTGTTTTTT. The V and J genes are TRBV30 and TRBJ1-4; 9 nucleotides match TRBD1. Germline CDR1 GTSNPN, CDR2 SVGIG (reference sequence). This CDR3 comprises 17 residues. The J segment lost 0 bases and the V segment lost 3 bases, leaving 8 bases of the junction unmatched.

V usage is TRBV6-1 and J usage is TRBJ1-5; 9 bases match TRBD1. CDR3 length: 14 amino acids. V lost 6 bases, J lost 7 bases, and 7 bases stayed unmatched. Germline-derived CDR1 and CDR2 are MNHNS and SASEGT. For the CDR3, the DNA is TGTGCCAGCAGAGCCGGGACAGGGAACCAGCCCCAGCATTTT. Protein: CASRAGTGNQPQHF.

With respect to this clone: This sample includes further DNA sequences coding for the same CDR3. The chain joins TRBV5-1 to TRBJ2-7; D might be TRBD1 (6 bases). Germline lookup yields CDR1 SGHRS and CDR2 YFSETQ. There are 13 residues in the CDR3. Trimming pared 3 bases from V and 3 bases from J, leaving 10 bases between. The CDR3 spells CASSYQGLYEQYF. In nucleotides, the CDR3 is TGCGCCAGCAGCTATCAGGGGCTCTACGAGCAGTACTTC.

The rearrangement uses TRBV6-6 and TRBJ2-5; possible D gene TRBD1, 6 bases. The J call may be in error: the DNA end matches TRBJ2-7 better. In germline, CDR1 is MNHNY, CDR2 SVGAGI (reference sequence). This CDR3 spans 13 amino acids. CDR3 DNA sequence: TGTGCCAGCAGTTCCGACACAGGGAACGAGCAGTACTTC. Encoded protein: CASSSDTGNEQYF.

This chain connects TRBV2 to TRBJ1-1; D may be TRBD1 (6 bases). CDR1 and CDR2 (germline): SNHLY, FYNNEI. This CDR3 comprises 13 residues. V was trimmed by 11 bases and J by 5 bases, leaving 18 bases between them. The CDR3 DNA is TGTGCCGGAGAACAGGGTATGAGGACTGAAGCTTTCTTT. Translated: CAGEQGMRTEAFF. Drawing the rest from reference TRBV2 and TRBJ1-1, the complete variable domain is EPEVTQTPSHQVTQMGQEVILRCVPISNHLYFYWYRQILGQKVEFLVSFYNNEISEKSEIFDDQFSVERPDGSNFTLKIRSTKLEDSAMYFCAGEQGMRTEAFFGQGTRLTVV.

In this sample, this clone turned up a few times. The V call is TRBV19, the J call TRBJ2-2; weak D call: TRBD2 (6 bases). The CDR3 extends over 17 amino acids. Germline CDR1 is LNHDA and CDR2 is SQIVND (reference sequence). V shed 3 bases and J shed 7 bases, with 21 bases lying between them. The CDR3 DNA reads TGTGCCAGTAGTATTGGAGGGGACCCGGGGTGGGGCGGGGAGCTGTTTTTT. Translating it yields CASSIGGDPGWGGELFF.

V and J are TRBV19 and TRBJ2-1; 7 nucleotides agree with TRBD2. The CDR3 runs 14 residues. The V and J ends lost 9 bases and 0 bases, in that order; junction bases with no gene match: 5. Per germline, CDR1 LNHDA and CDR2 SQIVND (reference sequence). The CDR3 DNA sequence: TGTGCCAGCGGACTAGAGATCTCCTACAATGAGCAGTTCTTC. Residues: CASGLEISYNEQFF.

This sequence joins TRBV7-9 and TRBJ2-2; no reliable D call. The CDR3 length is 12 residues. In germline, CDR1 is SEHNR, CDR2 FQNEAQ (reference sequence). V lost 2 bases and J lost 4, with 2 bases in between. DNA for the CDR3: TGTGCCAGCAGCTTACTCACCGGGGAGCTGTTTTTT. Translation: CASSLLTGELFF. Complete variable domain (other parts from reference TRBV7-9 and TRBJ2-2): DTGVSQNPRHKITKRGQNVTFRCDPISEHNRLYWYRQTLGQGPEFLTYFQNEAQLEKSRLLSDRFSAERPKGSFSTLEIQRTEQGDSAMYLCASSLLTGELFFGEGSRLTVL.

This rearrangement joins TRBV19 to TRBJ2-6; TRBD2 agrees at 10 bases. Trimming took 5 bases from V and 3 from J; bases not matched to a gene: 7. CDR1 is LNHDA, CDR2 SQIVND, per germline (reference sequence). The CDR3 length is 17 residues. Written as DNA, the CDR3 is TGTGCCAGTAGTGACTTAGCGGGAGGTCTTGGGGCCAACGTCCTGACTTTC. This encodes CASSDLAGGLGANVLTF. The complete variable domain, with remaining parts taken from reference TRBV19 and TRBJ2-6, reads DGGITQSPKYLFRKEGQNVTLSCEQNLNHDAMYWYRQDPGQGLRLIYYSQIVNDFQKGDIAEGYSVSREKKESFPLTVTSAQKNPTAFYLCASSDLAGGLGANVLTFGAGSRLTVL.

This clone is a singleton in its sample. J is TRBJ2-7 and V is TRBV4-1; D might be TRBD1 (5 bases). Between the trimmed V and J ends, which lost 5 bases and 5 bases, there was a span of 16 bases. Germline loops: CDR1 MGHRA, CDR2 YSYEKL. This CDR3 spans 14 amino acids. CDR3: CASSARGRFHEQYF. Written as DNA, the CDR3 is TGCGCCAGCAGCGCAAGGGGCAGGTTCCACGAGCAGTACTTC.

CDR3 in amino acids: CATLPGGQGNTEAFF. CDR3 sequence (DNA): TGTGCCACCCTACCTGGAGGACAGGGGAACACTGAAGCTTTCTTT. The chain joins TRBV15 to TRBJ1-1, with TRBD1 matching 8 bases. Germline CDR1 is LNHNV and CDR2 is YYDKDF (reference sequence). This CDR3 spans 15 amino acids. Trimming cost V 8 bases and J 1 base; bases outside gene matches: 9.

CDR3 DNA sequence: TGTGCCAGCAGCGTAGCGGGGGGATTCTATGGCTACACCTTC. This translates into CASSVAGGFYGYTF. The chain joins TRBV9 to TRBJ1-2; D possibly corresponds to TRBD1 (5 bases). The V end was cut by 0 bases, the J end by 4 bases, with 10 bases between. Germline-derived CDR1 and CDR2 are SGDLS and YYNGEE. The CDR3 totals 14 residues.

The rearrangement links TRBV7-8 to TRBJ2-7, with 8 bases matching TRBD2. This CDR3 is built from 17 residues. V gave up 1 base and J gave up 5 bases; unmatched junction bases: 13. CDR1 is SGHVS and CDR2 is FQNEAQ in the germline V gene. The CDR3 nucleotides are TGTGCCAGCAGCTTAGTTGTCGGGAGGGCCAGGTTGCACGAGCAGTACTTC. Protein: CASSLVVGRARLHEQYF. The entire variable domain, with the rest obtained from reference TRBV7-8 and TRBJ2-7, is as follows: GAGVSQSPRYKVAKRGQDVALRCDPISGHVSLFWYQQALGQGPEFLTYFQNEAQLDKSGLPSDRFFAERPEGSVSTLKIQRTQQEDSAVYLCASSLVVGRARLHEQYFGPGTRLTVT.

V gene TRBV6-4 combines with J gene TRBJ1-6, with TRBD1 matching over 10 bases. The CDR3 runs to 15 residues. CDR1 and CDR2 (germline): MRHNA, SNTAGT. Trimming took 4 bases from V and 7 from J; bases not matched to a gene: 4. This CDR3 is CASSARTGGNSPLHF. In nucleotides, the CDR3 is TGTGCCAGCAGTGCAAGGACAGGGGGAAATTCACCCCTCCACTTT.

This clone was counted once. V is TRBV7-6 and J is TRBJ1-1; no reliable D call. The CDR3 is 14 amino acids. Looked up from germline, CDR1 is SGHVS and CDR2 is FNYEAQ. V was pared by 2 bases and J by 7 bases, with 14 bases between. The CDR3 DNA sequence: TGTGCCAGCAGCTTATTCGTTTCCACTATTGAAGCTTTCTTT. As protein: CASSLFVSTIEAFF.

The gene calls are TRBV7-6 and TRBJ2-2, with 9 bases fitting TRBD2. The germline gives CDR1 SGHVS, CDR2 FNYEAQ. There are 18 residues in the CDR3. After removal of 3 bases from V and 0 bases from J, the junction contained 8 bases not matched to a gene. CDR3 region: CASSLRGGASPNTGELFF. The CDR3 region has the DNA TGTGCCAGCAGCTTGCGCGGGGGGGCCTCCCCGAACACCGGGGAGCTGTTTTTT.